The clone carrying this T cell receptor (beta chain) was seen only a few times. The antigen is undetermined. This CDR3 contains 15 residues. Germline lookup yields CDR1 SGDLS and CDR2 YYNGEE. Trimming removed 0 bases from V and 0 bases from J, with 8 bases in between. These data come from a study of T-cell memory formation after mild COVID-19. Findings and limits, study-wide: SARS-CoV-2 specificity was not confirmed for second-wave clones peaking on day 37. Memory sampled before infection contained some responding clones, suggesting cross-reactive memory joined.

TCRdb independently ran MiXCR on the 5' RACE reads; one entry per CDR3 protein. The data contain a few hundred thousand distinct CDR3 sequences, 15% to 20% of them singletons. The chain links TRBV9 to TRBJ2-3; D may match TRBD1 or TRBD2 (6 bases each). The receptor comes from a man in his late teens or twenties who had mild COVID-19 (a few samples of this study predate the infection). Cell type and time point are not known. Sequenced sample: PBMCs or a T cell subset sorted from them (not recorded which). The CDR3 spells CASSVVGGSTDTQYF. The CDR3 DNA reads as TGTGCCAGCAGCGTAGTGGGGGGCAGCACAGATACGCAGTATTTT. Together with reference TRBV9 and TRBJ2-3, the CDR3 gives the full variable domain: DSGVTQTPKHLITATGQRVTLRCSPRSGDLSVYWYQQSLDQGLQFLIQYYNGEERAKGNILERFSAQQFPDLHSELNLSSLELGDSALYFCASSVVGGSTDTQYFGPGTRLTVL.